This is a list of T cell receptor beta chains from one sample in a study of CD8 T cells in ankylosing spondylitis. TCRdb called the 5' RACE reads again in MiXCR, with one record for every CDR3 protein. The table includes 750,000 to 850,000 distinct CDR3 sequences, approximately 12% detected once. The specimen sequenced was blood, either unsorted or a sorted T cell fraction (not recorded which). The receptors come from a male donor with ankylosing spondylitis. Both conserved end residues are part of each CDR3. D genes are given only for firm matches. Only part of the rows carry a size: once, few, many, or a class if the clone is expanded.

j_gene	d_gene	v_gene	abundance	len	CDR3nt	CDR3aa
TRBJ2-5	TRBD1	TRBV20-1	many	12	TGCAGTGGTGAGGGACAGGTCCAGACCCAGTACTTC	CSGEGQVQTQYF
TRBJ2-7	TRBD1	TRBV12-3/TRBV12-4	many	14	TGTGCCAGCACCCTCGGACAGGGGATGGACGAGCAGTACTTC	CASTLGQGMDEQYF
TRBJ2-7	.	TRBV20-1	few	14	TGCAGTGCTTATGACAGGTTGGGACCATACGAGCAGTACTTC	CSAYDRLGPYEQYF
TRBJ1-1	.	TRBV5-5	many	14	TGTGCCAGCAGTTTTGGGACGGTGAACACTGAAGCTTTCTTT	CASSFGTVNTEAFF
TRBJ1-1	TRBD1	TRBV20-1	many	14	TGCAGTGTGGGGACAGGGGACCCTAGAGCTGAAGCTTTCTTT	CSVGTGDPRAEAFF
TRBJ1-1	.	TRBV20-1	many	14	TGCAGTGCTAGTCCTGGGGGCGGGCACACTGAAGCTTTCTTT	CSASPGGGHTEAFF
TRBJ1-2	.	TRBV7-8	.	15	TGTGCCAGCAGCTTAGCCATCGCTTTCATCTATGGCTACACCTTC	CASSLAIAFIYGYTF
TRBJ2-3	TRBD2	TRBV9	few	15	TGTGCCAGCAGCGTATTGACTAGCGGGAGCGATACGCAGTATTTT	CASSVLTSGSDTQYF
TRBJ1-1	.	TRBV12-3/TRBV12-4	few	17	TGTGCCAGCAGTCCCCTAAAGGGGGGGAAAGTGAACACTGAAGCTTTCTTT	CASSPLKGGKVNTEAFF
TRBJ1-2	.	TRBV6-1	.	15	TGTGCCAGCAGTCCAAGCCCGACAGGAGATGGCGGCTACACCTTC	CASSPSPTGDGGYTF
TRBJ2-3	.	TRBV9	few	13	TGTGCCAGCAGCCTCAGTCCGGCAGATACGCAGTATTTT	CASSLSPADTQYF
TRBJ2-1	TRBD2	TRBV6-2/TRBV6-3	few	21	TGTGCCAGCAGTTACGTTGGCGGGGGGCCATACGGGAGCCGTTCCTACAATGAGCAGTTCTTC	CASSYVGGGPYGSRSYNEQFF
TRBJ1-1	.	TRBV20-1	many	12	TGCAGTGCTAGGCCACAGGGTAGGGAAGCTTTCTTT	CSARPQGREAFF
TRBJ1-5	.	TRBV29-1	many	13	TGCAGCGTTCTCAGGGGTGAGAATCAGCCCCAGCATTTT	CSVLRGENQPQHF
TRBJ2-3	.	TRBV4-3	many	14	TGCGCCAGCAGCCAAGATACCTTCACAGATACGCAGTATTTT	CASSQDTFTDTQYF
TRBJ1-4	.	TRBV7-9	.	12	TGTGCCAGCAGGTATTTGGATGAAAAACTGTTTTTT	CASRYLDEKLFF
TRBJ1-1	TRBD1	TRBV29-1	many	13	TGCAGCGGATCGCCGGGACAGGTAACTGAAGCTTTCTTT	CSGSPGQVTEAFF
TRBJ2-5	.	TRBV5-1	many	13	TGCGCCAGCTCGCCGGGACCCCAAGAGACCCAGTACTTC	CASSPGPQETQYF
TRBJ1-1	.	TRBV5-6	many	15	TGTGCCAGCAGCCCTGGAGGAGGGGGGAACACTGAAGCTTTCTTT	CASSPGGGGNTEAFF
TRBJ2-6	.	TRBV7-3	.	15	TGTGCCAGCAGCGCCCGTTCGTTAGGGGCCAACGTCCTGACTTTC	CASSARSLGANVLTF
TRBJ2-1	TRBD1	TRBV18	.	14	TGTGCCAGCTCCCCTGGGACAGGGGGCTTTGAGCAGTTCTTC	CASSPGTGGFEQFF
TRBJ1-4	.	TRBV4-2	.	17	TGTGCCAGCAGCCAAGGGGACGCAGATCAAGCGAATGAAAAACTGTTTTTT	CASSQGDADQANEKLFF